Listed below are T cell receptor beta chains from one sample, sequenced in a study of CXCR3-negative and CXCR3-positive naive CD8 T cells. TCRdb reprocessed the 5' RACE reads and keeps a single row for each CDR3 protein, giving no DNA. Its table records some 40,000 distinct CDR3 sequences. Material for sequencing was memory CD8+ T cells from blood. The receptors originated from a human donor in good health. Some clones in this sample may be carry-over from other donors' samples. Each CDR3 is given with its conserved first and last residue.

>TRBV7-9|12|TRBJ1-5
CASSDSNQPQHF
>TRBV7-3|14|TRBJ1-3
CASSPESSGNTIYF
>TRBV6-2/TRBV6-3|14|TRBJ2-2
CASSYGTLTGELFF
>TRBV7-9|17|TRBJ2-7
CASSSSLNSGAPYEQYF
>TRBV7-2|14|TRBJ2-3
CASRGLGAADTQYF
>TRBV7-2|14|TRBJ1-1
CASSLGAPNTEAFF
>TRBV12-3/TRBV12-4|14|TRBJ1-1
CASGPEEWNTEAFF
>TRBV10-3|15|TRBJ1-1
CAISESILDRGVAFF
>TRBV2|15|TRBJ2-1
CASSEGTETYNEQFF
>TRBV28|14|TRBJ2-3
CASSSVRGPDTQYF
>TRBV29-1|14|TRBJ2-1
CSVEGGENHNEQFF
>TRBV20-1|15|TRBJ2-7
CSAGQYGGTSYEQYF
>TRBV19|16|TRBJ2-1
CASSYPPGQGIGEQFF